Listed below are T cell receptor beta chains from one sample, sequenced in a study of identical twins. Each CDR3 protein is one row after TCRdb ran MiXCR on the 5' RACE reads. The sample consists of approximately 150,000 distinct CDR3 sequences, 3% to 4% of them appearing once. Sequencing was done on a sample of memory T cells sorted from blood. The receptors were sampled from a young man in good health. Both conserved end residues are part of each CDR3. Each record gives: clone size, J gene, D gene, V gene, CDR3 protein, CDR3 DNA. A D gene is named only where the DNA matches it firmly. Size tells how often a clone was seen (once, few, many) or the class of an expanded clone, and some rows leave it out.

many TRBJ2-1 TRBD2 TRBV20-1 CSARPSGPSSYNEQFF TGCAGTGCTAGGCCTAGCGGCCCTAGCTCCTACAATGAGCAGTTCTTC
many TRBJ2-2 NA TRBV5-1 CASSLKIDTGELFF TGCGCCAGCAGCTTGAAAATAGACACCGGGGAGCTGTTTTTT
many TRBJ2-7 NA TRBV7-2 CASAWAGRGYEQYF TGTGCCAGCGCCTGGGCCGGGAGAGGGTACGAGCAGTACTTC
many TRBJ1-2 NA TRBV20-1 CSARGPGYGYTF TGCAGTGCTCGTGGACCCGGATATGGCTACACCTTC
few TRBJ2-2 NA TRBV6-1 CASSEIQMNTGELFF TGTGCCAGCAGTGAAATACAGATGAACACCGGGGAGCTGTTTTTT
many TRBJ2-7 NA TRBV6-2/TRBV6-3 CASSFPENLYEQYF TGTGCCAGCAGTTTCCCGGAAAACCTCTACGAGCAGTACTTC
few TRBJ1-5 TRBD1 TRBV6-5 CASSSGGLSNQPQHF TGTGCCAGCAGTTCAGGGGGCCTAAGCAATCAGCCCCAGCATTTT
many TRBJ2-4 NA TRBV5-1 CASSSQGNIQYF TGCGCCAGCAGCTCACAGGGTAACATTCAGTACTTC
many TRBJ2-7 NA TRBV5-5 CASSAAGSYEQYF TGTGCCAGCAGCGCCGCAGGGTCCTACGAGCAGTACTTC
many TRBJ2-3 NA TRBV25-1 CASKVGGDDTQYF TGTGCCAGCAAGGTGGGGGGCGACGATACGCAGTATTTT
NA TRBJ2-1 TRBD2 TRBV19 CASRSSGSTEQFF TGTGCCAGTAGATCTAGCGGGAGTACTGAGCAGTTCTTC
many TRBJ2-7 TRBD2 TRBV7-2 CASSSAGGPSEQYF TGTGCCAGCAGCTCAGCGGGAGGGCCCTCCGAGCAGTACTTC
many TRBJ2-6 TRBD1 TRBV20-1 CSAIMTGGGSGANVLTF TGCAGTGCCATAATGACAGGGGGGGGGTCTGGGGCCAACGTCCTGACTTTC
many TRBJ2-1 NA TRBV20-1 CSAVSGGSYNEQFF TGCAGTGCCGTCTCGGGGGGCTCTTACAATGAGCAGTTCTTC
many TRBJ2-1 TRBD1 TRBV19 CASSTYRGSHNEQFF TGTGCCAGTAGCACCTACAGGGGTTCCCACAATGAGCAGTTCTTC
many TRBJ1-5 NA TRBV24-1 CATSDGHQAQHF TGTGCCACCAGTGATGGACATCAAGCCCAGCATTTT
many TRBJ1-1 NA TRBV5-1 CASSSHRERTEAFF TGCGCCAGCAGCTCCCACAGGGAAAGGACTGAAGCTTTCTTT
NA TRBJ1-1 NA TRBV6-1 CASSRHVTMNTEAFF TGTGCCAGCAGCCGACATGTAACTATGAACACTGAAGCTTTCTTT
many TRBJ1-1 TRBD1 TRBV24-1 CATSETGQGARNTEAFF TGTGCCACCAGTGAAACCGGACAGGGGGCGCGAAACACTGAAGCTTTCTTT
many TRBJ2-1 TRBD2 TRBV11-1 CASNPIHGTSLNEQFF TGTGCCAGCAACCCAATCCACGGGACTAGCCTGAATGAGCAGTTCTTC
many TRBJ2-1 NA TRBV15 CATSRDESRAWVF TGTGCCACCAGCAGAGATGAGAGCAGGGCTTGGGTCTTC
many TRBJ2-3 TRBD1 TRBV5-1 CASSRGTGRTDTQYF TGCGCCAGCAGCCGCGGGACAGGGAGAACAGATACGCAGTATTTT
many TRBJ1-3 NA TRBV6-1 CASIGRGTGNTIYF TGTGCCAGCATAGGGAGGGGCACTGGAAACACCATATATTTT
many TRBJ2-3 NA TRBV11-2 CASSFTGPETDTQYF TGTGCCAGCAGCTTTACGGGACCAGAGACAGATACGCAGTATTTT
many TRBJ2-4 NA TRBV6-5 CASSYSIAKNIQYF TGTGCCAGCAGTTACAGCATAGCCAAAAACATTCAGTACTTC
many TRBJ2-2 NA TRBV4-3 CASSHTLRPGELFF TGCGCCAGCAGTCACACACTTAGACCCGGGGAGCTGTTTTTT
many TRBJ1-1 NA TRBV7-3 CASSLGMVRSEAFF TGTGCCAGCAGTCTGGGGATGGTACGGTCTGAAGCTTTCTTT
many TRBJ2-3 TRBD1 TRBV5-1 CASSWGQASDTQYF TGCGCCAGCAGCTGGGGACAGGCATCAGATACGCAGTATTTT
many TRBJ2-5 NA TRBV19 CASSPSRVQETQYF TGTGCCAGTAGTCCCTCGCGGGTCCAAGAGACCCAGTACTTC
many TRBJ1-2 NA TRBV20-1 CSAGVAAHYGYTF TGCAGTGCCGGGGTGGCAGCCCACTATGGCTACACCTTC
many TRBJ2-2 NA TRBV19 CASTQSTNTGELFF TGTGCCAGTACGCAGTCTACGAACACCGGGGAGCTGTTTTTT
many TRBJ2-1 NA TRBV3-1 CASSRTRADRANYNEQFF TGTGCCAGCAGCCGAACGAGGGCGGACAGAGCTAACTACAATGAGCAGTTCTTC
many TRBJ1-1 TRBD1 TRBV9 CASSVAYRGTATEAFF TGTGCCAGCAGCGTAGCTTATCGGGGGACAGCCACTGAAGCTTTCTTT
many TRBJ2-1 TRBD1 TRBV7-2 CASSNSQGDEQFF TGTGCCAGCAGCAATAGCCAGGGGGATGAGCAGTTCTTC
many TRBJ2-1 TRBD2 TRBV2 CASSATSGSDNEQFF TGTGCCAGCAGCGCGACTAGCGGGAGCGACAATGAGCAGTTCTTC
few TRBJ1-3 NA TRBV11-2 CASSPRRETGNTIYF TGTGCCAGCAGCCCCCGTAGGGAGACTGGAAACACCATATATTTT
many TRBJ2-4 TRBD1 TRBV5-6 CASRGNRGKNIQYF TGTGCCAGCAGGGGAAACAGGGGGAAAAACATTCAGTACTTC
many TRBJ1-1 NA TRBV5-6 CASSLEEDTEAFF TGTGCCAGCAGCTTGGAGGAGGACACTGAAGCTTTCTTT
many TRBJ1-5 TRBD1 TRBV29-1 CSAGTGGGQPQHF TGCAGCGCGGGGACAGGGGGCGGACAGCCCCAGCATTTT
many TRBJ1-2 TRBD1 TRBV7-7 CATSPADRDVRYYGYTF TGTGCCACCAGCCCGGCGGACAGGGATGTGCGTTACTATGGCTACACCTTC
few TRBJ2-5 NA TRBV6-5 CASSQGRETQYF TGTGCCAGCAGTCAGGGTCGGGAGACCCAGTACTTC
many TRBJ2-5 TRBD1 TRBV7-9 CASSLGGTGPYQETQYF TGTGCCAGCAGCTTAGGTGGGACAGGGCCATACCAAGAGACCCAGTACTTC
many TRBJ1-4 NA TRBV6-1 CASKTRQATNEKLFF TGTGCCAGCAAAACCCGACAGGCTACTAATGAAAAACTGTTTTTT
many TRBJ2-1 NA TRBV3-1 CASSQVDEQFF TGTGCCAGCAGCCAGGTAGATGAGCAGTTCTTC